This T cell receptor (beta chain) is from a study of T cell responses to AZD1222 COVID-19 vaccine. The germline V gene encodes CDR1 LNHDA and CDR2 SQIVND (reference sequence). V shed 7 bases and J shed 9 bases, with 16 bases lying between them. CDR3 length: 13 residues. The assay was immunoSEQ multiplex PCR, and TCRdb's table has in-frame clones only and misses some. Of roughly 58,000 clones in the sample, more than 80% are singletons; the top ten hold about 21%. This clone was found once. The antigen is undetermined. Study-wide points: Along spike, vaccine-associated CD4 TCRs were found throughout, with dominance at 160-218 and 743-854. Only a handful of people who got AZD1222 tested seropositive at baseline.

The chain carries TRBV19 and TRBJ1-5; the D is unclear. The sample in question was peripheral blood, obtained on day 0 of MenACWY control vaccination. The TCR was taken from an adult in good health. CDR3 in amino acids: CASKPLGIAPQHF. The CDR3 DNA sequence: TGTGCCAGTAAGCCCCTCGGGATTGCGCCCCAGCATTTT.